The 32 T cell receptor beta chains reported below all come from one sample, sequenced in a study of T cell responses to AZD1222 COVID-19 vaccine. Profiled with immunoSEQ multiplex PCR; TCRdb holds only in-frame clones, not every one. The sample has around 100,000 clones, 90% to 95% seen once; the top ten hold around 45%. Material: peripheral blood, obtained on day 0 of AZD1222 vaccination. The source is an adult in good health.

This clone has a handful of counts. J is TRBJ1-6 and V is TRBV4-1; 10 bases line up with TRBD1. V was pared by 1 base and J by 10 bases, with 4 bases of the junction left unmatched. The CDR3 loop spans 15 amino acids. Germline V lookup: CDR1 MGHRA, CDR2 YSYEKL. The CDR3 region has the DNA TGCGCCAGCAGCCAAGGACAGGGGGCAGGGTCACCCCTCCACTTT. Translating gives CASSQGQGAGSPLHF.

This sequence joins TRBV20-1 and TRBJ1-4; D unresolved. CDR3 size: 11 residues. V was pared by 0 bases and J by 6 bases, with 2 bases between. Germline lookup yields CDR1 DFQATT and CDR2 SNEGSKA (reference sequence). CDR3 loop: CSARDDEKLFF. The CDR3 region has the DNA TGCAGTGCTAGAGATGATGAAAAACTGTTTTTT.

The V call is TRBV7-3, the J call TRBJ2-2, with 8 bases matching TRBD2. Germline V lookup: CDR1 SGHTA, CDR2 FQGTGA. This CDR3 has 17 amino acids. The V gene end was trimmed by 4 bases and the J gene end by 5 bases; junction bases not matched to a gene: 12. In nucleotides, the CDR3 is TGTGCCAGCAGCTCAACTGGACTAGCCGGTGCGACCGGGGAGCTGTTTTTT. It yields the protein CASSSTGLAGATGELFF.

This chain joins TRBV7-3 and TRBJ2-1; D gene unclear. Germline-derived CDR1 and CDR2 are SGHTA and FQGTGA. CDR3 length equals 16 residues. With 5 bases removed from V and 0 bases from J, the gap between germline ends came to 14 bases. The CDR3 coding sequence is TGTGCCAGCAGCCCCCGGCGCGGTAGCTCCTACAATGAGCAGTTCTTC. Translating gives CASSPRRGSSYNEQFF.

This chain connects TRBV6-5 to TRBJ1-2; 8 bases map to TRBD1. There are 16 residues in the CDR3. After removal of 0 bases from V and 10 bases from J, the junction contained 13 bases not matched to a gene. Germline assignment: CDR1 MNHEY and CDR2 SVGAGI. This chain's CDR3 is CASSYSGQGAARDYTF. The DNA of the CDR3 is TGTGCCAGCAGTTACTCGGGGCAGGGGGCGGCGAGAGACTACACCTTC.

The chain joins TRBV7-2 to TRBJ1-5; 11 bases are a match to TRBD1. J was trimmed by 7 bases and V by 5 bases; bases with no gene match: 4. Germline V gives CDR1 SGHTA, CDR2 FQGNSA. This CDR3 spans 14 amino acids. The CDR3 nucleotides are TGTGCCAGCAGCCCTGGGACAGGGGGACAGCCCCAGCATTTT. Residues: CASSPGTGGQPQHF. The full variable domain, in which reference TRBV7-2 and TRBJ1-5 provide the parts outside the CDR3, is GAGVSQSPSNKVTEKGKDVELRCDPISGHTALYWYRQSLGQGLEFLIYFQGNSAPDKSGLPSDRFSAERTGGSVSTLTIQRTQQEDSAVYLCASSPGTGGQPQHFGDGTRLSIL.

This clone was detected only once. The chain couples TRBV6-5 to TRBJ2-2; D may be TRBD2 (7 bases). In germline, CDR1 is MNHEY, CDR2 SVGAGI. The CDR3 contains 15 residues. The germline V and J ends were trimmed by 6 bases and 0 bases, with 11 bases remaining between them. In DNA form, the CDR3 reads TGTGCCAGCAGAAGGGGGGGGGCGAACACCGGGGAGCTGTTTTTT. It yields the protein CASRRGGANTGELFF.

The chain employs TRBV7-8 and TRBJ1-1; perhaps TRBD1 as D (5 bases). Deletions cut 1 base from V and 0 bases from J, with 9 bases between. Germline V CDR1 and CDR2: SGHVS, FQNEAQ. This CDR3 spans 15 amino acids. The CDR3 DNA reads TGTGCCAGCAGCTTAGGGGGGTCCCTGAACACTGAAGCTTTCTTT. Translating it yields CASSLGGSLNTEAFF.

This chain connects TRBV7-9 to TRBJ1-2; D uncertain. Germline V gene sequence: CDR1 SEHNR, CDR2 FQNEAQ (reference sequence). Trimming left V 7 bases short and J 3 bases short, with 12 bases between. The CDR3 covers 13 residues. The CDR3 DNA sequence: TGTGCCAGCATAGAAAATGTGGACTATGGCTACACCTTC. Translated: CASIENVDYGYTF.

The genes are TRBV6-6 and TRBJ2-7, with 7 bases matching TRBD1. V was pared by 2 bases and J by 6 bases, with 7 bases of the junction left unmatched. This CDR3 comprises 14 residues. Germline CDR1 and CDR2: MNHNY and SVGAGI (reference sequence). The CDR3 loop is CASSYDRVETEQYF. CDR3 DNA sequence: TGTGCCAGCAGTTACGACAGGGTGGAAACCGAGCAGTACTTC.

To note about this clone: The identical CDR3 is also encoded by other nucleotide sequences in the sample. The chain employs TRBV10-3 and TRBJ2-7; 8 nucleotides line up with TRBD2. This CDR3 has 14 residues. CDR1 is ENHRY, CDR2 SYGVKD, per germline. V shed 8 bases and J 0 bases; nucleotides not matched to a gene: 6. The CDR3 is CAISPGGSSYEQYF. The CDR3 DNA sequence: TGTGCCATCTCGCCGGGGGGGAGCTCCTACGAGCAGTACTTC.

The sample holds one count of this clone. V is TRBV5-6 and J is TRBJ2-2; 8 bases align to TRBD1. The J segment lost 6 bases and the V segment lost 4 bases, leaving 5 bases of the junction unmatched. This CDR3 spans 14 amino acids. The V gene's germline CDR1 is SGHDT and CDR2 YYEEEE. The CDR3 spells CASSLQGVAGELFF. CDR3 DNA sequence: TGTGCCAGCAGCCTACAGGGGGTCGCCGGGGAGCTGTTTTTT.

The J gene is TRBJ1-2, the V gene TRBV5-1; no definite D call. The CDR3 covers 13 residues. Trimming stripped 0 bases from V and 5 bases from J, with 8 bases between. Germline V gene sequence: CDR1 SGHRS, CDR2 YFSETQ. CDR3 region: CASSLVGGYGYTF. In DNA, the CDR3 is TGCGCCAGCAGCTTGGTAGGAGGGTATGGCTACACCTTC.

This clone has a handful of counts. For the CDR3, the DNA is TGTGCCAGCAGAGGACAGGGGGCTGGTGGCTACACCTTC. It yields the protein CASRGQGAGGYTF. The V and J genes are TRBV12-3 or TRBV12-4 and TRBJ1-2; 11 bases map to TRBD1. This CDR3 comprises 13 residues. V gave up 6 bases and J gave up 7 bases; unmatched junction bases: 4.

This rearrangement joins TRBV19 to TRBJ1-5; no definite D call. Between the trimmed V and J ends, which lost 1 base and 1 base, there was a span of 5 bases. This CDR3 comprises 14 residues. Germline lookup yields CDR1 LNHDA and CDR2 SQIVND (reference sequence). CDR3 nucleotides: TGTGCCAGTAGTATAGTGGGGAGCAATCAGCCCCAGCATTTT. It translates to CASSIVGSNQPQHF.

This sequence joins TRBV5-5 and TRBJ1-5; tentative D call: TRBD1 (6 bases). CDR1 SGHKS and CDR2 YYEKEE come from the germline V gene (reference sequence). Trimming removed 0 bases at V and 2 bases at J, with 12 bases between. The CDR3 extends over 16 amino acids. The CDR3 bases are TGTGCCAGCAGCTTGGTGCAGGGGAGCGGCAATCAGCCCCAGCATTTT. It specifies CASSLVQGSGNQPQHF.

This chain connects TRBV14 to TRBJ1-2; TRBD1 is a possible D gene (5 bases). V lost 4 bases to trimming and J lost 8 bases, with 14 bases between them. This CDR3 comprises 13 residues. From germline, CDR1 is SGHDN and CDR2 FVKESK. The CDR3 spells CASSPDIGMGYTF. DNA for the CDR3: TGTGCCAGCAGCCCGGACATAGGTATGGGCTACACCTTC.

The chain links TRBV15 to TRBJ1-2; D ambiguous. The CDR3 totals 17 residues. The germline V and J ends were trimmed by 5 bases and 2 bases, with 21 bases remaining between them. From germline, CDR1 is LNHNV and CDR2 YYDKDF (reference sequence). CDR3 coding DNA: TGTGCCACCAGCTCCCCCCAGAAAGAGGTAGAAAACTATGGCTACACCTTC. Translated: CATSSPQKEVENYGYTF.

The rearrangement uses TRBV5-1 and TRBJ1-2, with TRBD1 identical over 8 bases. The length of the CDR3 is 16 residues. J was trimmed by 7 bases and V by 2 bases; bases with no gene match: 13. Germline CDR1 reads SGHRS; CDR2 reads YFSETQ. The CDR3 sequence: CASSFPHPGQGGGYTF. The CDR3 DNA reads TGCGCCAGCAGCTTTCCCCACCCCGGACAGGGAGGTGGCTACACCTTC.

The genes are TRBV28 and TRBJ2-7, with 8 bases that match TRBD1. The CDR3 is 13 amino acids. Looked up from germline, CDR1 is MDHEN and CDR2 is SYDVKM. V lost 10 bases and J lost 2; bases outside the gene matches: 7. Here the CDR3 reads CAIPRDRTYEQYF. In nucleotides, the CDR3 is TGTGCCATTCCCCGGGACAGGACCTACGAGCAGTACTTC.

As DNA, the CDR3 is TGTGCCAGCGGAAGGAACGAGCAGTACTTC. It codes for CASGRNEQYF. V gene TRBV6-5 combines with J gene TRBJ2-7; no definite D call. V was trimmed by 8 bases and J by 5 bases, leaving 7 bases between them. CDR1 and CDR2 from the germline V gene are MNHEY and SVGAGI. The CDR3 runs to 10 residues.

This clone was detected once. The CDR3 loop is CASSLEGSGAYEQYF. The CDR3 nucleotides are TGTGCCAGCAGCTTAGAGGGTAGCGGGGCCTACGAGCAGTACTTC. The chain links TRBV7-2 to TRBJ2-7, with 8 nucleotides matching TRBD2. After removal of 1 base from V and 2 bases from J, the junction contained 4 bases not matched to a gene. The CDR3 has 15 residues. In germline, CDR1 is SGHTA, CDR2 FQGNSA.

The chain combines TRBV6-5 with TRBJ1-1; D may be TRBD1 (5 bases). CDR1 and CDR2 (germline): MNHEY, SVGAGI. Trimming stripped 0 bases from V and 2 bases from J, with 10 bases between. This CDR3 has 15 amino acids. The CDR3, as DNA: TGTGCCAGCAGTTACTCACGACAGTTAAACACTGAAGCTTTCTTT. Its translation: CASSYSRQLNTEAFF.

CDR3 nucleotide sequence: TGTGCCAGCAGTTTTGTTTCCGGGGAGCTGTTTTTT. It codes for CASSFVSGELFF. The rearrangement links TRBV6-5 to TRBJ2-2; D gene unclear. Germline loops: CDR1 MNHEY, CDR2 SVGAGI. The CDR3 runs to 12 residues. Between the trimmed V and J ends, which lost 4 bases and 6 bases, there was a span of 6 bases.

The chain combines TRBV18 with TRBJ2-7; D is unresolved. This CDR3 region has 15 residues. V gave up 2 bases and J gave up 4 bases, with 15 bases separating them. Germline CDR1 is KGHSH and CDR2 is LQKENI. The CDR3 spells CASSPGHDRGYEQYF. The CDR3 DNA is TGTGCCAGCTCACCAGGGCACGATCGAGGATACGAGCAGTACTTC.

The chain employs TRBV7-6 and TRBJ2-7, with D unresolved. CDR1 is SGHVS and CDR2 is FNYEAQ in the germline V gene. The germline V and J ends were trimmed by 0 bases and 0 bases, with 12 bases remaining between them. There are 16 residues in the CDR3. Written as DNA, the CDR3 is TGTGCCAGCAGCTTAGCGAGTGCCGGAAGCTCCTACGAGCAGTACTTC. It codes for CASSLASAGSSYEQYF.

The table lists this clone with a count of one. The rearrangement uses TRBV18 and TRBJ2-7; 10 bases map to TRBD1. The V segment lost 6 bases and the J segment 7 bases; nucleotides outside the gene matches: 9. CDR3 length equals 14 residues. Germline CDR1 KGHSH, CDR2 LQKENI. The chain's CDR3 is CASSVRQGAGEQYF. The DNA for the CDR3 is TGTGCCAGCTCCGTACGACAGGGGGCTGGGGAGCAGTACTTC.

The V gene is TRBV24-1, the J gene TRBJ1-1; D is undetermined. The CDR3 is 12 amino acids. Germline loops: CDR1 KGHDR, CDR2 SFDVKD. With 8 bases removed from V and 1 base from J, the gap between germline ends came to 7 bases. This CDR3 reads CATTDGNTEAFF. The DNA of the CDR3 is TGTGCCACCACGGACGGGAACACTGAAGCTTTCTTT.

The V call is TRBV3-1 (or the pseudogene TRBV3-2), the J call TRBJ2-7; D may be TRBD1 (5 bases). The CDR3 has 13 amino acids. From germline, CDR1 is LGHDT and CDR2 YNNKEL (reference sequence). V lost 6 bases, J lost 7 bases, and 16 bases lay in between. The CDR3 protein is CASSQGGVGEQYF. CDR3 nucleotides: TGTGCCAGCAGTCAGGGTGGGGTTGGTGAGCAGTACTTC.

This chain links TRBV4-2 with TRBJ2-7; 7 bases match TRBD2. J gave up 4 bases and V 2 bases, and 8 bases lay outside the gene matches. The V gene's germline CDR1 is LGHNA and CDR2 YNFKEQ. This CDR3 is 15 amino acids long. In nucleotides, the CDR3 is TGTGCCAGCAGCCAAAGGGGCGGGAGCTCTTACGAGCAGTACTTC. Its translation is CASSQRGGSSYEQYF.

V and J are TRBV5-1 and TRBJ2-4, with 10 bases lining up with TRBD2. V was pared by 4 bases and J by 0 bases, with 10 bases of the junction left unmatched. This CDR3 comprises 18 residues. CDR1 and CDR2 from the germline V gene are SGHRS and YFSETQ. Here the CDR3 reads CASSGGLADPIAKNIQYF. The DNA for the CDR3 is TGCGCCAGCAGCGGTGGACTAGCGGATCCTATAGCCAAAAACATTCAGTACTTC.

The V and J genes are TRBV19 and TRBJ1-3, with D hard to call. The CDR3 contains 14 residues. V lost 7 bases to trimming and J lost 2 bases, with 12 bases between them. In germline, CDR1 is LNHDA, CDR2 SQIVND (reference sequence). In DNA form, the CDR3 reads TGTGCCAGTAAAACCGGCGGCACTGGAAACACCATATATTTT. This gives the protein CASKTGGTGNTIYF.